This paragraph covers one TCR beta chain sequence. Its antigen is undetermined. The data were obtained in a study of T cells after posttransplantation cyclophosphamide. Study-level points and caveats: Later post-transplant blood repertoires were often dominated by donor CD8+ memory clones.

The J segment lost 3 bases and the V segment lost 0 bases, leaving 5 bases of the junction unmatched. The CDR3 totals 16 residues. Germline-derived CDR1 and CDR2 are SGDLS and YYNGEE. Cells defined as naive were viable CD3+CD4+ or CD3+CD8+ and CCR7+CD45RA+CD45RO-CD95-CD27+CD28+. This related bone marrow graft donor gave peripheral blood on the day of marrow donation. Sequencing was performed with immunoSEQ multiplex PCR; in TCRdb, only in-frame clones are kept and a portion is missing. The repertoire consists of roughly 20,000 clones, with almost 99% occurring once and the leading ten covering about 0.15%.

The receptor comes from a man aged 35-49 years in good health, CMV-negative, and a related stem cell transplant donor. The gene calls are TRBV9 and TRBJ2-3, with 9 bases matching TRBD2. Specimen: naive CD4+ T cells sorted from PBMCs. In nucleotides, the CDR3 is TGTGCCAGCAGCGTAGATCTTAGCGGGAGTACAGATACGCAGTATTTT. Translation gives CASSVDLSGSTDTQYF.